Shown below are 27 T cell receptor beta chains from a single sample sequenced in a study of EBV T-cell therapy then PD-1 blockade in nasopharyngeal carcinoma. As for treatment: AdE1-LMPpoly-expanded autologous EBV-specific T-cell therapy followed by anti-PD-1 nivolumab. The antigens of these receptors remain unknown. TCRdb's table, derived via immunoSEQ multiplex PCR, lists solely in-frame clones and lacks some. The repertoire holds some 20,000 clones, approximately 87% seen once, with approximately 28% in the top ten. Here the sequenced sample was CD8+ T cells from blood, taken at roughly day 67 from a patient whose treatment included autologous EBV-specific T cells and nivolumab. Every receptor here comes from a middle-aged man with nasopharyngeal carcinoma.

This CDR3 is CASSQGQASNFYEQYF. The CDR3 DNA follows: TGTGCCAGCAGCCAAGGACAGGCCTCCAACTTCTACGAGCAGTACTTC. J is TRBJ2-7 and V is TRBV11-2; 7 bases match TRBD1. Losses at the gene ends were 5 bases for V and 3 bases for J; bases not matched to a gene: 13. This CDR3 is 16 amino acids long. From germline, CDR1 is SGHAT and CDR2 FQNNGV.

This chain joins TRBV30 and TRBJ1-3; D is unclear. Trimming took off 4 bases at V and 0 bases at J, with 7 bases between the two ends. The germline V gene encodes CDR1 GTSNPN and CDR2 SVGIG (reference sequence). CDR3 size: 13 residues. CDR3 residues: CAWNSVSGNTIYF. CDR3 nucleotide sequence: TGTGCCTGGAACTCTGTCTCTGGAAACACCATATATTTT.

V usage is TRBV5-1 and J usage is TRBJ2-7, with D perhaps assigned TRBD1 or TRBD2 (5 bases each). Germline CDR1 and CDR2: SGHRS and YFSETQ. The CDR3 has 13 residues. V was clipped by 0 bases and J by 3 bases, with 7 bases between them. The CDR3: CASSLGGNYEQYF. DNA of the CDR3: TGCGCCAGCAGCTTGGGGGGGAACTACGAGCAGTACTTC.

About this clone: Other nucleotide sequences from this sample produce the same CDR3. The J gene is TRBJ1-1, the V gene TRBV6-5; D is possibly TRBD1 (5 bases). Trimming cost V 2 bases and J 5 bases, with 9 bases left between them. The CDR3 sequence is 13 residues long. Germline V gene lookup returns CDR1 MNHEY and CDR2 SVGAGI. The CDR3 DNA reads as TGTGCCAGCAGTTACGGGAGGGGAACTGAAGCTTTCTTT. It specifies CASSYGRGTEAFF.

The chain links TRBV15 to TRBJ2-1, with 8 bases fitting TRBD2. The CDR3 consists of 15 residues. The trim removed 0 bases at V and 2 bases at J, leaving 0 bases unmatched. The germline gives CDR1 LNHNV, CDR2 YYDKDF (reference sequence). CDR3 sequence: CATSREAGAYNEQFF. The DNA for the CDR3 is TGTGCCACCAGCAGAGAAGCGGGGGCCTACAATGAGCAGTTCTTC. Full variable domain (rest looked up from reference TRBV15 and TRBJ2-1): DAMVIQNPRYQVTQFGKPVTLSCSQTLNHNVMYWYQQKSSQAPKLLFHYYDKDFNNEADTPDNFQSRRPNTSFCFLDIRSPGLGDTAMYLCATSREAGAYNEQFFGPGTRLTVL.

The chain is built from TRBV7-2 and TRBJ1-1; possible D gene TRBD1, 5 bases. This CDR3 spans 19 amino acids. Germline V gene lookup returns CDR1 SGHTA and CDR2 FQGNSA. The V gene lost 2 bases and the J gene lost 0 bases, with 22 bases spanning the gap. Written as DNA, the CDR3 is TGTGCCAGCAGCTTAAATAGGTCCGCCGAGGACATCATGAACACTGAAGCTTTCTTT. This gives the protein CASSLNRSAEDIMNTEAFF.

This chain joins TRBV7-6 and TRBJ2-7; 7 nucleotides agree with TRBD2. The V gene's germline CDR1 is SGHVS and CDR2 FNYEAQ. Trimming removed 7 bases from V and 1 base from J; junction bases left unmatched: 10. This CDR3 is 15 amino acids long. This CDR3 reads CASTQTAGVSYEQYF. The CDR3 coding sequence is TGTGCCAGCACTCAAACCGCGGGGGTTTCCTACGAGCAGTACTTC.

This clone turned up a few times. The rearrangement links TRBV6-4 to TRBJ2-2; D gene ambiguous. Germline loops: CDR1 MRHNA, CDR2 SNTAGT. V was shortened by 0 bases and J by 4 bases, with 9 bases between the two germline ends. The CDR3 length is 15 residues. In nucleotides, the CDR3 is TGTGCCAGCAGTGACTCCCCCCACGGCACCGGGGAGCTGTTTTTT. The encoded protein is CASSDSPHGTGELFF.

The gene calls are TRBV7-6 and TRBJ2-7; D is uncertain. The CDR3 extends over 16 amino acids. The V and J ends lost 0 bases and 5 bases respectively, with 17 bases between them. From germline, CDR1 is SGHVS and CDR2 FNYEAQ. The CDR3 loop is CASSLAETEPSDEQYF. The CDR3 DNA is TGTGCCAGCAGCTTAGCAGAGACGGAACCTTCCGACGAGCAGTACTTC.

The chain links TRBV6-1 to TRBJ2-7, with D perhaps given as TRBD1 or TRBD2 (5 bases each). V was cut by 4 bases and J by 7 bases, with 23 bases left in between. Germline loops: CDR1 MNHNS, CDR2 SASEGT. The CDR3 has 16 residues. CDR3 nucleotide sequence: TGTGCCAGCAGTGGTGACAGAGGTATACTACGAGGGGAGCAGTACTTC. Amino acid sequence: CASSGDRGILRGEQYF.

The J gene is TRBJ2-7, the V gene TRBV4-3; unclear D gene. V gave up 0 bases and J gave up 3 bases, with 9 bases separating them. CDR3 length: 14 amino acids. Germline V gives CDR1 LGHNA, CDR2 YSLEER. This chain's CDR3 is CASSQDLYGYEQYF. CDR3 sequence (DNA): TGCGCCAGCAGCCAAGATCTGTACGGCTACGAGCAGTACTTC.

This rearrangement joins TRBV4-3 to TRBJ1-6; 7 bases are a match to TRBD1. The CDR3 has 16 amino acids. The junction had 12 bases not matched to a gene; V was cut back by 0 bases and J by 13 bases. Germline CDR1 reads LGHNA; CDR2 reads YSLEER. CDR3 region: CASSQDIRGSQIPLHF. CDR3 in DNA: TGCGCCAGCAGCCAAGACATCAGGGGGTCTCAAATCCCCCTCCACTTT.

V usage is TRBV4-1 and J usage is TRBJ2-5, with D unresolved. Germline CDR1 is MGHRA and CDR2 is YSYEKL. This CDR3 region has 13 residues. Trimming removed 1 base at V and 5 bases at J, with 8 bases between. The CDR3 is CASSQVVGETQYF. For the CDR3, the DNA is TGCGCCAGCAGCCAAGTGGTTGGGGAGACCCAGTACTTC.

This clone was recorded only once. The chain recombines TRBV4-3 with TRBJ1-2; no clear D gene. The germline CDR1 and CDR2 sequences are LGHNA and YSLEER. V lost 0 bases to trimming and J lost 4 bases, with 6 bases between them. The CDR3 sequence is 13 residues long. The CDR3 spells CASSQEESYGYTF. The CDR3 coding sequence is TGCGCCAGCAGCCAAGAAGAGTCCTATGGCTACACCTTC.

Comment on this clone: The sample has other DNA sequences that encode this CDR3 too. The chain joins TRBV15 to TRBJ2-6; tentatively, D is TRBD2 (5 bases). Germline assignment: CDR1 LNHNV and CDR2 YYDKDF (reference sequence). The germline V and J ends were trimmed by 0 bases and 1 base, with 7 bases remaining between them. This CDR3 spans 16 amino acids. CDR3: CATSRDRGSGANVLTF. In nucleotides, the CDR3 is TGTGCCACCAGCAGAGATCGGGGATCTGGGGCCAACGTCCTGACTTTC.

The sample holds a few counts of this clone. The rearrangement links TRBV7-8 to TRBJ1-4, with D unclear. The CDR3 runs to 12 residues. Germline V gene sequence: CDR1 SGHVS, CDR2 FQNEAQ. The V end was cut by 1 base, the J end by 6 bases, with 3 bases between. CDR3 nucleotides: TGTGCCAGCAGCTTAGGCCATGAAAAACTGTTTTTT. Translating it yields CASSLGHEKLFF. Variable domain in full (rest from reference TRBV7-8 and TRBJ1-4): GAGVSQSPRYKVAKRGQDVALRCDPISGHVSLFWYQQALGQGPEFLTYFQNEAQLDKSGLPSDRFFAERPEGSVSTLKIQRTQQEDSAVYLCASSLGHEKLFFGSGTQLSVL.

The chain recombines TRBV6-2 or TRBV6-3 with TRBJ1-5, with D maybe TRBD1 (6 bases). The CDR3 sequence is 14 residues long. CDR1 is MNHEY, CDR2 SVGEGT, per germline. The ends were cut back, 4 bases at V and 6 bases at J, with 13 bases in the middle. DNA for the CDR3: TGTGCCAGCAGTTTGGCAGGGGTGAGTCAGCCCCAGCATTTT. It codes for CASSLAGVSQPQHF.

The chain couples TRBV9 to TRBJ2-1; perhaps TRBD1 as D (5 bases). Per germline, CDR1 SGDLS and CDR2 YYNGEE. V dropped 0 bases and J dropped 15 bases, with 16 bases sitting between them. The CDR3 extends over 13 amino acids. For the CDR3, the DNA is TGTGCCAGCAGCGTAGAGGGGTTTCCGTTTTTGTTCTTC. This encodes CASSVEGFPFLFF.

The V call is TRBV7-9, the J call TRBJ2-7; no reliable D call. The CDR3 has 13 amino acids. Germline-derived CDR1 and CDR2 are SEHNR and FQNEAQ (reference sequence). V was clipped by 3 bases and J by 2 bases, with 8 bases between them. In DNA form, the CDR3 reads TGTGCCAGCAGCTTGTCGAATCCCTACGAGCAGTACTTC. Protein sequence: CASSLSNPYEQYF. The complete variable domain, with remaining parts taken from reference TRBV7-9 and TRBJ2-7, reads DTGVSQNPRHKITKRGQNVTFRCDPISEHNRLYWYRQTLGQGPEFLTYFQNEAQLEKSRLLSDRFSAERPKGSFSTLEIQRTEQGDSAMYLCASSLSNPYEQYFGPGTRLTVT.

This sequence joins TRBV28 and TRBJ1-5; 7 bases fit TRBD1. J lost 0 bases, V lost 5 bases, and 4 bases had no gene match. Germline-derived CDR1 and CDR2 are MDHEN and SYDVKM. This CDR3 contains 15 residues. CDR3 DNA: TGTGCCAGCAGTCTGACAGGGAATAGCAATCAGCCCCAGCATTTT. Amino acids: CASSLTGNSNQPQHF. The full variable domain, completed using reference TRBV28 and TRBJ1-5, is DVKVTQSSRYLVKRTGEKVFLECVQDMDHENMFWYRQDPGLGLRLIYFSYDVKMKEKGDIPEGYSVSREKKERFSLILESASTNQTSMYLCASSLTGNSNQPQHFGDGTRLSIL.

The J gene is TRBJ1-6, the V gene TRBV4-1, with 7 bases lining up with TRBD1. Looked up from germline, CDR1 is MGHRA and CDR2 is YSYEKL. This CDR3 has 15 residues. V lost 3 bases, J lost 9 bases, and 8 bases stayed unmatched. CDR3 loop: CASSHHRGSSSPLHF. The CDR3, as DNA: TGCGCCAGCAGCCACCACAGGGGTTCGAGTTCACCCCTCCACTTT.

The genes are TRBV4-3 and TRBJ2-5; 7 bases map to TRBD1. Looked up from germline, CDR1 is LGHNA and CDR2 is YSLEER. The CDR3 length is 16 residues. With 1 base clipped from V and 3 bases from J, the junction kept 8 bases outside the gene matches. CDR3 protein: CASSQGRQGWEETQYF. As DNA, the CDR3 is TGCGCCAGCAGCCAAGGGAGACAGGGATGGGAAGAGACCCAGTACTTC.

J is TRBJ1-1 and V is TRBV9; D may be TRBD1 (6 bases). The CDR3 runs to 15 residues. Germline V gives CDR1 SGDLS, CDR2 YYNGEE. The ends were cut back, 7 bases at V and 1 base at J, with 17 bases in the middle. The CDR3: CASSTGQTTNTEAFF. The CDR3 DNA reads TGTGCCAGCTCAACAGGGCAAACGACGAACACTGAAGCTTTCTTT.

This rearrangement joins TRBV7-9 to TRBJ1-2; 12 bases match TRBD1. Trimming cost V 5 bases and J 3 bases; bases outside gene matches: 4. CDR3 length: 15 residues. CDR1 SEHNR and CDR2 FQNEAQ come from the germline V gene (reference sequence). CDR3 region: CASSPGQGADYGYTF. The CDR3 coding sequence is TGTGCCAGCAGCCCGGGACAGGGGGCGGACTATGGCTACACCTTC.

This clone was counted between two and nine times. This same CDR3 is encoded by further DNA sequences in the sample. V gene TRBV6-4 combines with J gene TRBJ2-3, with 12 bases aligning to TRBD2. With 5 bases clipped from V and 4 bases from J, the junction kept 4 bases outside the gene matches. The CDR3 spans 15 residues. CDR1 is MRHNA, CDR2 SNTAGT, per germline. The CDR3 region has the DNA TGTGCCAGCAGTCCTAGCGGGGGGGCAGCAGATACGCAGTATTTT. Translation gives CASSPSGGAADTQYF.

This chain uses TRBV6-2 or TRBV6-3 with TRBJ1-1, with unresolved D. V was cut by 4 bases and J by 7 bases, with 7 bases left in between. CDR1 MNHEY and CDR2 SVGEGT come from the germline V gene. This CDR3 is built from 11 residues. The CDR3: CASSFPGEAFF. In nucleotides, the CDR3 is TGTGCCAGCAGTTTCCCCGGTGAAGCTTTCTTT.

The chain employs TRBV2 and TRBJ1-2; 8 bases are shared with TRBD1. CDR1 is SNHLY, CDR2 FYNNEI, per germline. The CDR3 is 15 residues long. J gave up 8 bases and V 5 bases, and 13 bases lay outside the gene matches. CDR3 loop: CASSPGTGAYQGYTF. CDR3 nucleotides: TGTGCCAGCAGTCCCGGGACAGGTGCCTACCAGGGCTACACCTTC.